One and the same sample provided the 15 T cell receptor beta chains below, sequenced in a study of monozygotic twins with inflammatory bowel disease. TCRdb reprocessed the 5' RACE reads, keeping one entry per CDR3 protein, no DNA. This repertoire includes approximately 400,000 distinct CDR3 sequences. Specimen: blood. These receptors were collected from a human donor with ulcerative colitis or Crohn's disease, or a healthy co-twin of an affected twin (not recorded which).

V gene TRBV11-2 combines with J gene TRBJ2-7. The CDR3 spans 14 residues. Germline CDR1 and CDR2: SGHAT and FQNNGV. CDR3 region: CASSPMGYSYEQYF.

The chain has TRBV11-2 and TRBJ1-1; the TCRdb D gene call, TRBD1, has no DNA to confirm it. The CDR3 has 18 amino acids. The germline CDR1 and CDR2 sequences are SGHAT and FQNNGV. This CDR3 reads CASSPVDSYGGMNTEAFF.

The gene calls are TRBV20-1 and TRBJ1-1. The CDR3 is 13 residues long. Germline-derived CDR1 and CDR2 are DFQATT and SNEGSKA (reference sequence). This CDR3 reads CSVRATSNTEAFF.

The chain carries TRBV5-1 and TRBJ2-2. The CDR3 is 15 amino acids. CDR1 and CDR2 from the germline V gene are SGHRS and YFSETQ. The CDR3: CASSRLNPEPGELFF.

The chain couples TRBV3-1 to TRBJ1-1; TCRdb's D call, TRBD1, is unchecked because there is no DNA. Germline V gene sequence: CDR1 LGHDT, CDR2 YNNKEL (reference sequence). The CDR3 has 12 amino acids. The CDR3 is CASSRDSNEAFF.

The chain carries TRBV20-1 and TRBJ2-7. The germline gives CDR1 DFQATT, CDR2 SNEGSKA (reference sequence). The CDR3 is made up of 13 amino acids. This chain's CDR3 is CSARDLGLYEQYF.

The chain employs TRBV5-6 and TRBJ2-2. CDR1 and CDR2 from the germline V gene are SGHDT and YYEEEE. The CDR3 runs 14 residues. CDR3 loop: CASRRYWNTGELFF. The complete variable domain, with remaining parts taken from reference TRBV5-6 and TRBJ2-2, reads DAGVTQSPTHLIKTRGQQVTLRCSPKSGHDTVSWYQQALGQGPQFIFQYYEEEERQRGNFPDRFSGHQFPNYSSELNVNALLLGDSALYLCASRRYWNTGELFFGEGSRLTVL.

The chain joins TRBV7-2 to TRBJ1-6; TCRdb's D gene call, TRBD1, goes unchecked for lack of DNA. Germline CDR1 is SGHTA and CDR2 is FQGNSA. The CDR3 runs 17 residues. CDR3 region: CASSLATGHGDNSPLHF.

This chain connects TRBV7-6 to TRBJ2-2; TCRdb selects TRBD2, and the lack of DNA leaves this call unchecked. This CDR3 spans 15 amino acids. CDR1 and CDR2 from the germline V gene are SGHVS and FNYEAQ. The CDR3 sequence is CASSLGTSGTGELFF.

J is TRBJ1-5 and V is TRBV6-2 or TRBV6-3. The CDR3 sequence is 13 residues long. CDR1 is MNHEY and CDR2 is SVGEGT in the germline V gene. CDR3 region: CASSLQGYQPQHF.

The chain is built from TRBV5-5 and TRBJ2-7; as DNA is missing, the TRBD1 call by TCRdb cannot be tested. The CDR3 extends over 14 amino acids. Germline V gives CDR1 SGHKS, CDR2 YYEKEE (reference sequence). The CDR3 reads CASSARGGSYEQYF.

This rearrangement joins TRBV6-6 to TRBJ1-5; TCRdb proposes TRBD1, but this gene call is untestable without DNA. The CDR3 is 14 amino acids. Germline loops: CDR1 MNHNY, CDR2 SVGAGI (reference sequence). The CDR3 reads CASSYRGDNQPQHF.

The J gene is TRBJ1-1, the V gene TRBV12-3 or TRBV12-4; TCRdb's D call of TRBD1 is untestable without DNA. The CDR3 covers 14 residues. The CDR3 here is CASSLFRDYTEAFF.

The CDR3 here is CASDRGPGGTEAFF. The chain links TRBV5-6 to TRBJ1-1; as DNA is missing, the TRBD1 call by TCRdb cannot be tested. The V gene's germline CDR1 is SGHDT and CDR2 YYEEEE. This CDR3 contains 14 residues. The full variable domain, with the rest looked up from reference TRBV5-6 and TRBJ1-1, is DAGVTQSPTHLIKTRGQQVTLRCSPKSGHDTVSWYQQALGQGPQFIFQYYEEEERQRGNFPDRFSGHQFPNYSSELNVNALLLGDSALYLCASDRGPGGTEAFFGQGTRLTVV.

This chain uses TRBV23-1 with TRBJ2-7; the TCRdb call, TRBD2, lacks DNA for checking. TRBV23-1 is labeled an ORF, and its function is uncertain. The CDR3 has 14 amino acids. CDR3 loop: CASSLQRVPYEQYF.